This T cell receptor (beta chain) emerged from a study of shared clonotypes between healthy human individuals. Findings of the study overall: The generation probabilities recorded for non-shared clonotypes fell below those of clonotypes shared by all four donors.

Profiling relied on immunoSEQ multiplex PCR, and the TCRdb table lists in-frame clones only, not all of them. This sample carries about 1.1 million clones, roughly 77% of them seen once, and the ten largest clones take about 0.89%. As concerns this clone: Its antigen is unknown.

Trimming took 1 base from V and 6 from J, leaving 8 bases between them. The length of the CDR3 is 13 residues. Per the germline V gene, CDR1 is SGHVS and CDR2 is FNYEAQ. V gene TRBV7-6 combines with J gene TRBJ2-3, with D unclear. This clonotype was obtained from a man aged 18 to 29 in good health. Some clones in this sample may be carry-over from other donors' samples. Source material: memory CD4+ T cells from PBMCs. The subset here: CD45RA-negative fraction. CDR3 DNA sequence: TGTGCCAGCAGCTTAGGGTTTGGGGATACGCAGTATTTT. This codes for CASSLGFGDTQYF.